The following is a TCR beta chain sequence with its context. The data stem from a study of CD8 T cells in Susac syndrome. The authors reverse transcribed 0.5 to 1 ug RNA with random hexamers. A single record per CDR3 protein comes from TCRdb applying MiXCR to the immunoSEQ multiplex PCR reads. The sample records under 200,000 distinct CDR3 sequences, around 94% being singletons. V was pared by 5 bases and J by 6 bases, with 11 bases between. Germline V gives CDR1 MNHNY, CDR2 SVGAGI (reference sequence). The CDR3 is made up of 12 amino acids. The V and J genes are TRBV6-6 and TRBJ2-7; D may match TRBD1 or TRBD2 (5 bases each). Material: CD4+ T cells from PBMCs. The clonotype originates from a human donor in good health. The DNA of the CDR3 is TGTGCCAGCAGTGGGGGTAACGTCGAGCAGTACTTC. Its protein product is CASSGGNVEQYF.